This T cell receptor beta chain is from a study of cytotoxic CD8 clonotypes in ibrutinib-treated CLL. Findings and caveats of the study: Contraction or stability on treatment characterized the public clonotypes, which were uncommon. Clonality measured at baseline exceeded age-matched healthy donors, tracking circulating CD8+ T-cell counts.

There are a few counts of this clone. Its target is unknown. The CDR3 extends over 13 amino acids. Germline CDR1 reads WNHNN; CDR2 reads SYGVQD (reference sequence). Trimming removed 6 bases at V and 1 base at J, with 9 bases between. Some clones are missing from TCRdb's copy, which holds only in-frame ones; the method was immunoSEQ multiplex PCR. The data show tens of thousands of clones, approximately 45% seen once. The J gene is TRBJ1-1, the V gene TRBV10-1, with D perhaps matching TRBD1 (5 bases). This clonotype was obtained from a human donor with chronic lymphocytic leukemia. The sample here was PBMCs, taken before ibrutinib treatment. The CDR3 DNA reads TGCGCCAGCAGGAAGGACAAGAACACTGAAGCTTTCTTT. Translation gives CASRKDKNTEAFF.